This TCR beta chain is drawn from a study of early T cells in non-severe SARS-CoV-2 infection. On the study more broadly: From unsorted whole blood, bulk RNA was sequenced, and the chains remained unpaired.

Unique molecular identifiers (one per individual cDNA molecule) were attached. TCRdb itself ran the 5' RACE reads through MiXCR, one entry per CDR3 protein. This table holds about 46,000 distinct CDR3 sequences, less than 10% found once. Germline V gene sequence: CDR1 KGHDR, CDR2 SFDVKD. The CDR3 sequence is 14 residues long. V was trimmed by 7 bases and J by 4 bases, leaving 14 bases between them. This clonotype was counted only a few times. Its specificity is not known. Overall study findings and caveats: Database matching using VDJdb favored anti-spike CD8 responses, with private and CD4 specificities left missing.

The specimen was whole blood, collected at baseline. The chain employs TRBV24-1 and TRBJ2-3; D remains unclear. The origin of this receptor is an adult who was a healthcare worker with PCR-confirmed SARS-CoV-2 infection or an uninfected control (not recorded which). The CDR3 nucleotides read TGTGCCACCAGCCGGTCCGGGTTCGCAGATACGCAGTATTTT. Amino acids: CATSRSGFADTQYF.